This TCR beta chain is from a study of cytomegalovirus exposure and HLA in healthy donors. Data came from immunoSEQ multiplex PCR; TCRdb stores just in-frame clones and leaves some out. Seen here are 150,000 to 200,000 clones, roughly 81% observed once, and the top ten hold around 1.2%. V lost 3 bases to trimming and J lost 6 bases; unmatched junction nucleotides: 4. CDR1 SGHNT and CDR2 YYREEE come from the germline V gene (reference sequence). The CDR3 covers 15 residues. The table lists this clone with a count of one. The sequence was collected from a woman between 25 and 40 years old in good health and CMV-seronegative. The rearrangement uses TRBV5-4 and TRBJ2-5; 14 bases are a match to TRBD2. Sequencing was done on a sample of PBMCs. For the CDR3, the DNA is TGTGCCAGCAGCTCAGGGACTAGCGGGAGCCAGACCCAGTACTTC. Amino acids: CASSSGTSGSQTQYF.